This entry features one T cell receptor (beta chain) sequence. Its antigen is still unknown. This entry belongs to a study of T cell responses to AZD1222 COVID-19 vaccine. The CDR3 length is 18 residues. The germline V gene encodes CDR1 MDHEN and CDR2 SYDVKM. V lost 3 bases to trimming and J lost 1 base, with 19 bases between them. Study-level points and caveats: Spike-specific TCR breadth and depth rose after two AZD1222 doses. Donors were largely white British and mainly female; clonal diversity was possibly underestimated. Only after the peak T cell response were repertoires sampled.

Sequencing used immunoSEQ multiplex PCR; TCRdb keeps in-frame clones, though not all of them. The sample carries 120,000 or so clones, around 92% recorded once. J is TRBJ2-1 and V is TRBV28; D not resolved. Sequences were derived from peripheral blood, sampled on day 0 of AZD1222 vaccination. The source is an adult in good health. The DNA for the CDR3 is TGTGCCAGCAGTTTGTTAACCGGGCCATTTAATTCCTACAATGAGCAGTTCTTC. Its translation is CASSLLTGPFNSYNEQFF. Based on the CDR3 plus reference TRBV28 and TRBJ2-1, the full variable domain is DVKVTQSSRYLVKRTGEKVFLECVQDMDHENMFWYRQDPGLGLRLIYFSYDVKMKEKGDIPEGYSVSREKKERFSLILESASTNQTSMYLCASSLLTGPFNSYNEQFFGPGTRLTVL.